The clone carrying this TCR beta chain was counted a few times. Its antigen is not known. Each CDR3 protein gets one entry after TCRdb re-called the 5' RACE reads with MiXCR. Among 1.5 million to 2 million distinct CDR3 sequences, around 33% were seen once, and the ten largest hold under 0.35%. The data belong to a study of identical twins. Broader study findings: In beta out-of-frame sequences, the excess sharing between twins was weaker. Whereas memory repertoires showed no such difference, abundant cord blood beta clonotypes carried fewer insertions.

This CDR3 has 13 amino acids. The germline gives CDR1 DFQATT, CDR2 SNEGSKA (reference sequence). Trimming took 4 bases from V and 0 from J, leaving 9 bases between them. The specimen sequenced was cord blood. The genes are TRBV20-1 and TRBJ1-1, with D unresolved. The clonotype was recovered from a newborn girl in good health. CDR3 sequence (DNA): TGCAGTGCTATAACAGCGGTGAACACTGAAGCTTTCTTT. Amino acid sequence: CSAITAVNTEAFF.